The 11 T cell receptor beta chains in this list originate from one sample, sequenced in a study of control samples from healthy donors and cancer patients. TCRdb's table, derived via immunoSEQ multiplex PCR, lists solely in-frame clones and lacks some. The sample has 150,000 to 200,000 clones; around nine tenths are singletons. The sequenced sample consisted of blood. Source of these receptors: a man aged 25 to 45 in good health.

This clone came up a few times. The chain links TRBV3-1 (or the pseudogene TRBV3-2) to TRBJ1-1, with TRBD1 matching 10 bases. The CDR3 has 14 amino acids. Germline CDR1 reads LGHDT; CDR2 reads YNNKEL (reference sequence). V was pared by 4 bases and J by 7 bases, with 6 bases of the junction left unmatched. This CDR3 reads CASSPRQGAGEAFF. The CDR3 region has the DNA TGTGCCAGCAGCCCGCGACAGGGGGCCGGTGAAGCTTTCTTT.

This chain uses TRBV12-5 with TRBJ2-3; D is unclear. Trimming shortened V by 7 bases and J by 6 bases, and 11 bases separated the two germline ends. The CDR3 runs to 12 residues. Germline-derived CDR1 and CDR2 are LGHNT and FRNRAP. CDR3 loop: CASDLGRDTQYF. CDR3 sequence (DNA): TGTGCTAGTGACCTGGGAAGGGATACGCAGTATTTT.

This chain links TRBV3-1 (or the pseudogene TRBV3-2) with TRBJ2-5; 8 bases are a match to TRBD2. This CDR3 comprises 12 residues. Trimming cost V 1 base and J 11 bases; bases outside gene matches: 3. The germline V gene has CDR1 LGHDT and CDR2 YNNKEL (reference sequence). The CDR3 region is CASSQGSGTQYF. As DNA, the CDR3 is TGTGCCAGCAGCCAAGGTAGCGGGACTCAGTACTTC.

The chain links TRBV28 to TRBJ1-2; D might be TRBD1 (6 bases). The CDR3 sequence is 13 residues long. Germline V gene sequence: CDR1 MDHEN, CDR2 SYDVKM. Trimming removed 6 bases at V and 9 bases at J, with 17 bases between. In DNA form, the CDR3 reads TGTGCCAGCAGCCAGGGAAGGGACAACCGCTACACCTTC. This translates into CASSQGRDNRYTF.

J is TRBJ2-3 and V is TRBV9; D gene unclear. The CDR3 is 13 amino acids. V was clipped by 0 bases and J by 0 bases, with 2 bases between them. The germline V gene encodes CDR1 SGDLS and CDR2 YYNGEE. This CDR3 reads CASSVGSTDTQYF. CDR3 DNA sequence: TGTGCCAGCAGCGTAGGTAGCACAGATACGCAGTATTTT.

The V call is TRBV6-4, the J call TRBJ1-5; no reliable D call. This CDR3 spans 14 amino acids. In germline, CDR1 is MRHNA, CDR2 SNTAGT. V was pared by 4 bases and J by 7 bases, with 14 bases between. The CDR3 nucleotides read TGTGCCAGCAGTGTTCGGCAGGCGAGACAGCCCCAGCATTTT. Translation gives CASSVRQARQPQHF.

The V and J genes are TRBV9 and TRBJ1-1; 8 positions match TRBD1. The germline gives CDR1 SGDLS, CDR2 YYNGEE. With V trimmed by 3 bases and J by 2 bases, 6 bases remained unmatched. CDR3 size: 15 residues. CDR3 in DNA: TGTGCCAGCAGCGGACACAGGGGGGACAACACTGAAGCTTTCTTT. Its translation is CASSGHRGDNTEAFF.

The chain recombines TRBV11-3 with TRBJ1-1; TRBD1 might be the D (5 bases). With 5 bases removed from V and 0 bases from J, the gap between germline ends came to 7 bases. The germline V gene has CDR1 SGHNT and CDR2 YENEEA. The CDR3 is 13 residues long. The CDR3 DNA reads as TGTGCCAGCAGCCCAGGGATGAACACTGAAGCTTTCTTT. Translation: CASSPGMNTEAFF.

This chain connects TRBV9 to TRBJ2-3; a weak D match, TRBD1 (5 bases). Germline V gene lookup returns CDR1 SGDLS and CDR2 YYNGEE. Trimming removed 4 bases from V and 2 bases from J, with 17 bases in between. This CDR3 contains 16 residues. This CDR3 is CASSRRGTRITDTQYF. The CDR3 nucleotides read TGTGCCAGCAGCCGAAGGGGAACACGGATCACAGATACGCAGTATTTT. Complete variable domain (other parts from reference TRBV9 and TRBJ2-3): DSGVTQTPKHLITATGQRVTLRCSPRSGDLSVYWYQQSLDQGLQFLIQYYNGEERAKGNILERFSAQQFPDLHSELNLSSLELGDSALYFCASSRRGTRITDTQYFGPGTRLTVL.

The rearrangement joins TRBV9 to TRBJ1-6; D gene ambiguous. Per the germline V gene, CDR1 is SGDLS and CDR2 is YYNGEE. CDR3 size: 14 residues. With 0 bases removed from V and 7 bases from J, the gap between germline ends came to 8 bases. Here the CDR3 reads CASSVGHWNSPLHF. CDR3 bases: TGTGCCAGCAGCGTAGGACACTGGAATTCACCCCTCCACTTT.

The chain joins TRBV7-8 to TRBJ2-3; D remains unclear. The CDR3 covers 12 residues. V was pared by 3 bases and J by 8 bases, with 9 bases between. Germline V CDR1 and CDR2: SGHVS, FQNEAQ. CDR3 in DNA: TGTGCCAGCAGCTTCCCGTTCGGTACGCAGTATTTT. This gives the protein CASSFPFGTQYF.